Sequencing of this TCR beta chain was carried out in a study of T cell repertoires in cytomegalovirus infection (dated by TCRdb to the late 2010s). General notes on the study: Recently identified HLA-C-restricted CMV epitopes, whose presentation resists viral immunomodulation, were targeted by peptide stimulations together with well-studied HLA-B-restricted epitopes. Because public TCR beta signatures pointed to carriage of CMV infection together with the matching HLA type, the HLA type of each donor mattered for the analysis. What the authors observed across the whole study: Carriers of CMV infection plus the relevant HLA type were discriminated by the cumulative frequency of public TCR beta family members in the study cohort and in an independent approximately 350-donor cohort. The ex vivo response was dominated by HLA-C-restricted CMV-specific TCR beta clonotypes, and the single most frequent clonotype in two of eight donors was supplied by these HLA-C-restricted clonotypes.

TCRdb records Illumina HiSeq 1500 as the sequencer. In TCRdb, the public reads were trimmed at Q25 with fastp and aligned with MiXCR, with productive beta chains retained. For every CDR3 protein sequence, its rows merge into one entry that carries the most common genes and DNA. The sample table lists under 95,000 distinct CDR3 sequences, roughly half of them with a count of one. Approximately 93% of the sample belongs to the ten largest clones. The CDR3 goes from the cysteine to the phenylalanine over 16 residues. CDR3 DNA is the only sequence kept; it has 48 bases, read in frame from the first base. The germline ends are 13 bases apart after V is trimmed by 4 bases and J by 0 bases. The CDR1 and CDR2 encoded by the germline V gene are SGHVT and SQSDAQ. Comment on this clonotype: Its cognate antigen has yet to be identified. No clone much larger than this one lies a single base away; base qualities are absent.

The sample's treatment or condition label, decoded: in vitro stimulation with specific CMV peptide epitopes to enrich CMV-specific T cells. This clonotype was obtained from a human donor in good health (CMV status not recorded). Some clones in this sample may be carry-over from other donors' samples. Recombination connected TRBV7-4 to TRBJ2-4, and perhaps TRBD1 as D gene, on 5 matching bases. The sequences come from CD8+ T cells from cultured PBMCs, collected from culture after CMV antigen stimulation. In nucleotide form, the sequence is TGTGCCAGCAGCTCCCCGCAGGGTGAAGCCAAAAACATTCAGTACTTC. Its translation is CASSSPQGEAKNIQYF.